A single sample is the source of the 22 T cell receptor beta chains below, sequenced in a study of technical replicates of blood from a few donors. The protocol was immunoSEQ multiplex PCR, while the TCRdb copy is restricted to in-frame clones and leaves out a portion. Of under 90,000 clones listed, approximately 90% are singletons. The sample was T cells isolated from PBMCs. The source is a human donor in good health.

J is TRBJ1-1 and V is TRBV11-1; D uncertain. CDR3 size: 13 residues. CDR1 is SGHAT, CDR2 FQDESV, per germline (reference sequence). V was shortened by 5 bases and J by 0 bases, with 7 bases between the two germline ends. The CDR3 bases are TGTGCCAGCAGCCCAACAGTGAACACTGAAGCTTTCTTT. It is translated as CASSPTVNTEAFF.

The CDR3 region is CASSRGSNQPQHF. DNA of the CDR3: TGTGCCAGCAGCAGAGGGAGCAATCAGCCCCAGCATTTT. The chain recombines TRBV9 with TRBJ1-5; D ambiguous. The CDR3 loop spans 13 amino acids. In germline, CDR1 is SGDLS, CDR2 YYNGEE. The germline V and J ends were trimmed by 4 bases and 1 base, with 6 bases remaining between them.

This sequence joins TRBV19 and TRBJ1-3; D gene uncertain. The CDR3 has 14 amino acids. V lost 7 bases to trimming and J lost 4 bases, with 14 bases between them. The germline V gene encodes CDR1 LNHDA and CDR2 SQIVND (reference sequence). CDR3 DNA sequence: TGTGCCAGTACCAAGGGAGGGAAAGGAAACACCATATATTTT. As protein: CASTKGGKGNTIYF.

The gene calls are TRBV2 and TRBJ1-1; TRBD1 matches 7 bases. V dropped 4 bases and J dropped 3; count of bases not matched to a gene: 11. The length of the CDR3 is 16 residues. Germline CDR1 reads SNHLY; CDR2 reads FYNNEI. CDR3 protein: CASSVDRVSGDTEAFF. In nucleotides, the CDR3 is TGTGCCAGCAGTGTAGACAGGGTATCGGGTGACACTGAAGCTTTCTTT.

V gene TRBV7-8 combines with J gene TRBJ1-4, with TRBD1 identical over 7 bases. CDR1 is SGHVS, CDR2 FQNEAQ, per germline. Unmatched junction bases numbered 10, after V lost 4 bases and J lost 5 bases. There are 16 residues in the CDR3. The CDR3 sequence: CASSSAAGQPNEKLFF. The CDR3 DNA reads as TGTGCCAGCAGCTCTGCGGCGGGACAGCCGAATGAAAAACTGTTTTTT.

The chain links TRBV11-2 to TRBJ2-7; no clear D gene. CDR1 and CDR2 from the germline V gene are SGHAT and FQNNGV. CDR3 length: 17 amino acids. The germline V and J ends were trimmed by 4 bases and 7 bases, with 26 bases remaining between them. CDR3 DNA: TGTGCCAGCAGCTCGAGTCCCCCACCCTGGCAGGCCAAGGAGCAGTACTTC. It encodes CASSSSPPPWQAKEQYF. The full variable domain, its missing parts supplied by reference TRBV11-2 and TRBJ2-7, is EAGVAQSPRYKIIEKRQSVAFWCNPISGHATLYWYQQILGQGPKLLIQFQNNGVVDDSQLPKDRFSAERLKGVDSTLKIQPAKLEDSAVYLCASSSSPPPWQAKEQYFGPGTRLTVT.

The V gene is TRBV27, the J gene TRBJ2-7; 7 bases fit TRBD1. The V gene end was trimmed by 8 bases and the J gene end by 5 bases; junction bases not matched to a gene: 9. Germline CDR1 and CDR2: MNHEY and SMNVEV (reference sequence). This CDR3 is built from 13 residues. The CDR3 DNA reads as TGTGCCAGCGGATCGACAGGGATCAACGAGCAGTACTTC. Translating gives CASGSTGINEQYF.

This chain joins TRBV5-1 and TRBJ2-7; TRBD1 matches at 8 bases. Germline CDR1 and CDR2: SGHRS and YFSETQ. Trimming at V came to 5 bases and at J to 5 bases, leaving 6 bases not matched to a gene. The CDR3 sequence is 13 residues long. CDR3 region: CASRPGQEDEQYF. The CDR3 DNA follows: TGCGCCAGCAGACCGGGACAGGAGGACGAGCAGTACTTC.

The chain joins TRBV12-5 to TRBJ1-1; no reliable D call. The germline V gene encodes CDR1 LGHNT and CDR2 FRNRAP. This CDR3 is 14 amino acids long. The V end lost 5 bases, the J end lost 3 bases, and 13 bases lay between the germline ends. CDR3 loop: CASGGWQQDTEAFF. In nucleotides, the CDR3 is TGTGCTAGTGGTGGGTGGCAGCAGGACACTGAAGCTTTCTTT.

Only a few counts were recorded for this clone. The chain couples TRBV19 to TRBJ2-3; D not certain. Trimming stripped 1 base from V and 6 bases from J, with 11 bases between. The CDR3 length is 14 residues. CDR1 LNHDA and CDR2 SQIVND come from the germline V gene (reference sequence). The CDR3 DNA reads TGTGCCAGTAGTATAGTGAACTCTAGGGATACGCAGTATTTT. The encoded protein is CASSIVNSRDTQYF.

The chain is built from TRBV4-1 and TRBJ1-1; TRBD1 is a possible D gene (5 bases). Trimming took off 2 bases at V and 6 bases at J, with 10 bases between the two ends. There are 13 residues in the CDR3. Per germline, CDR1 MGHRA and CDR2 YSYEKL. The CDR3 sequence is CASSQNQGAEAFF. As DNA, the CDR3 is TGCGCCAGCAGCCAAAATCAGGGTGCTGAAGCTTTCTTT.

The chain couples TRBV29-1 to TRBJ2-5, with 8 bases lining up with TRBD2. From germline, CDR1 is SQVTM and CDR2 ANQGSEA. The CDR3 is made up of 14 amino acids. Trimming cost V 2 bases and J 0 bases; bases outside gene matches: 2. In DNA form, the CDR3 reads TGCAGCGTTGAATCAGCGGGGGACCAAGAGACCCAGTACTTC. This encodes CSVESAGDQETQYF.

The V call is TRBV9, the J call TRBJ2-5; 10 positions agree with TRBD2. V lost 0 bases to trimming and J lost 0 bases; unmatched junction nucleotides: 2. CDR3 length: 16 amino acids. CDR1 and CDR2 (germline): SGDLS, YYNGEE. CDR3 amino acids: CASSVGSGGYQETQYF. Written as DNA, the CDR3 is TGTGCCAGCAGCGTAGGTAGCGGGGGGTACCAAGAGACCCAGTACTTC.

This clone was observed once. This specimen includes other DNA sequences encoding the same CDR3. The chain has TRBV12-5 and TRBJ1-1, with TRBD1 as a possible D gene (6 bases). Germline-derived CDR1 and CDR2 are LGHNT and FRNRAP. The CDR3 loop spans 16 amino acids. V lost 5 bases and J 1 base, leaving 17 bases between the germline ends. Written as DNA, the CDR3 is TGTGCTAGTGGTCCTGCCGGGGGGCAGGGGAACACTGAAGCTTTCTTT. It yields the protein CASGPAGGQGNTEAFF.

This sequence joins TRBV5-4 and TRBJ2-1; TRBD2 agrees at 7 bases. The germline V gene has CDR1 SGHNT and CDR2 YYREEE (reference sequence). V lost 6 bases, J lost 5 bases, and 11 bases stayed unmatched. CDR3 length: 15 residues. This chain's CDR3 is CASNRGGDRDNEQFF. For the CDR3, the DNA is TGTGCCAGCAACCGTGGGGGGGATCGTGACAATGAGCAGTTCTTC.

The gene calls are TRBV7-9 and TRBJ1-1; 7 nucleotides align to TRBD1. The CDR3 is 11 amino acids. Per the germline V gene, CDR1 is SEHNR and CDR2 is FQNEAQ (reference sequence). V shed 5 bases and J 11 bases; nucleotides not matched to a gene: 5. CDR3 nucleotide sequence: TGTGCCAGCAGCCCCGACAGGGAGGCTTTCTTT. Its protein product is CASSPDREAFF.

The chain employs TRBV27 and TRBJ2-1; 12 bases fit TRBD2. Losses at the gene ends were 0 bases for V and 3 bases for J; bases not matched to a gene: 9. The CDR3 totals 19 residues. Germline V CDR1 and CDR2: MNHEY, SMNVEV (reference sequence). The CDR3 protein is CASSLSSLAGGFGYNEQFF. DNA of the CDR3: TGTGCCAGCAGTTTATCGTCCCTAGCGGGAGGGTTCGGCTACAATGAGCAGTTCTTC.

This sequence joins TRBV5-1 and TRBJ1-3, with D possibly matching TRBD1 (6 bases). Germline V gives CDR1 SGHRS, CDR2 YFSETQ. Trimming pared 4 bases from V and 2 bases from J, leaving 10 bases between. This CDR3 has 14 residues. CDR3 loop: CASSQGTAGNTIYF. CDR3 bases: TGCGCCAGCAGCCAGGGGACCGCTGGAAACACCATATATTTT. The entire variable domain, with the rest obtained from reference TRBV5-1 and TRBJ1-3, is as follows: KAGVTQTPRYLIKTRGQQVTLSCSPISGHRSVSWYQQTPGQGLQFLFEYFSETQRNKGNFPGRFSGRQFSNSRSEMNVSTLELGDSALYLCASSQGTAGNTIYFGEGSWLTVV.

V is TRBV5-1 and J is TRBJ2-1; D possibly corresponds to TRBD2 (6 bases). Deletions cut 0 bases from V and 0 bases from J, with 10 bases between. The CDR3 spans 16 residues. Germline V CDR1 and CDR2: SGHRS, YFSETQ. The CDR3 DNA follows: TGCGCCAGCAGCTTGGGGGACGGGAGCTCCTACAATGAGCAGTTCTTC. Its translation is CASSLGDGSSYNEQFF.

Only one count was recorded for this clone. The chain employs TRBV28 and TRBJ2-7, with 8 bases lining up with TRBD2. Germline CDR1 MDHEN, CDR2 SYDVKM. Trimming removed 2 bases from V and 5 bases from J; junction bases left unmatched: 5. The CDR3 runs to 14 residues. CDR3 coding DNA: TGTGCCAGCAGTTTAGGGAGCGGGAGCCACGAGCAGTACTTC. This gives the protein CASSLGSGSHEQYF.

The chain uses TRBV28 and TRBJ1-5; the D is unclear. V lost 5 bases and J 1 base, leaving 9 bases between the germline ends. From germline, CDR1 is MDHEN and CDR2 SYDVKM. The CDR3 spans 14 residues. CDR3 bases: TGTGCCAGCAGTCTGACTAACAGCAATCAGCCCCAGCATTTT. Residues: CASSLTNSNQPQHF.

The V call is TRBV29-1, the J call TRBJ2-3; D is perhaps TRBD1 (5 bases). This CDR3 is built from 16 residues. V lost 5 bases and J 2 bases, leaving 20 bases between the germline ends. Per germline, CDR1 SQVTM and CDR2 ANQGSEA. CDR3 sequence (DNA): TGCAGCGTTTCCCGAATACCCACAGGATACACAGATACGCAGTATTTT. Translating it yields CSVSRIPTGYTDTQYF.